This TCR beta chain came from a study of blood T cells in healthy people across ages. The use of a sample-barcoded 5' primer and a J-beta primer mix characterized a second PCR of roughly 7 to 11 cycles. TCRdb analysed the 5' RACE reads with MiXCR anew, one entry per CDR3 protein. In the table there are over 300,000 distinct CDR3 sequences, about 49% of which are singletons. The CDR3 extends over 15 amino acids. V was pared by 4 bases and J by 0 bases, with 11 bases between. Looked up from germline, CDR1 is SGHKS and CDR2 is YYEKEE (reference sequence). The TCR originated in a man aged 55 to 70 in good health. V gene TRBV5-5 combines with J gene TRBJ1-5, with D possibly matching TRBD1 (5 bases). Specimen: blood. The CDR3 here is CASSPGGYSNQPQHF. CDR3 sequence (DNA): TGTGCCAGCAGCCCCGGGGGGTATAGCAATCAGCCCCAGCATTTT. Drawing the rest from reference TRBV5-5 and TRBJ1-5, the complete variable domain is DAGVTQSPTHLIKTRGQQVTLRCSPISGHKSVSWYQQVLGQGPQFIFQYYEKEERGRGNFPDRFSARQFPNYSSELNVNALLLGDSALYLCASSPGGYSNQPQHFGDGTRLSIL.